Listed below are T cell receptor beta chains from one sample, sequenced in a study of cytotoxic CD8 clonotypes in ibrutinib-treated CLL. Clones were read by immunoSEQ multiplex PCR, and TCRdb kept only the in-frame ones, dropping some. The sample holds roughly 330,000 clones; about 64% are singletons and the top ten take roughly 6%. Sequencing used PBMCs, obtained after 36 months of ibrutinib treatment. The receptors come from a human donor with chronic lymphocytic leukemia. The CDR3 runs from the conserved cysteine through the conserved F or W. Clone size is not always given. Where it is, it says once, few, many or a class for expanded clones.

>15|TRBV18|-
CASSPQGEALYGYTF
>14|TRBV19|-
CASSLQGSNQPQHF
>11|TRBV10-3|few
CAISSGGPEYF
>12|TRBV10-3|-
CAIRDITDTQYF
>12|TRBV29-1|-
CSALGGGETQYF
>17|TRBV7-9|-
CASSAPVGRTNTGELFF
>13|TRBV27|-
CASSYRRTDTQYF
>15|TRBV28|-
CASSFKGVRFYGYTF
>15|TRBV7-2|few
CASSFSGPGSYEQYF
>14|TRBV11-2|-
CASTREGWTDTQYF
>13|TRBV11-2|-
CASSFSGTVGYTF
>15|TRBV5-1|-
CASSGRQGVNTEAFF
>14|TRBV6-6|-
CASSPPGPNNEQFF
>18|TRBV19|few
CASRPGLFESTINYGYTF
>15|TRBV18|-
CASSLGGGTRETQYF
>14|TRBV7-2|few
CASSQDRDTYEQYF
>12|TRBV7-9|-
CASSLFSYEQYF
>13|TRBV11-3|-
CASSLESTDTQYF
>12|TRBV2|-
CASSEMGTWQYF
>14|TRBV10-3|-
CAIRTTGYSYEQYF
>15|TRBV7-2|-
CASSLRGAPGYEQYF
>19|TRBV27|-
CASSLYGTGTLATNEKLFF
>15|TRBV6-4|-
CASSEFSGRADEQFF
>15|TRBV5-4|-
CASSLGANSYNEQFF
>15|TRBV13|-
CASSLGQGSLNEQFF
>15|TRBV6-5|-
CASSYHGTAQEKLFF
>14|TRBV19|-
CASMGFAGANVLTF
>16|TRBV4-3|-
CASSQEATRGFDTQYF